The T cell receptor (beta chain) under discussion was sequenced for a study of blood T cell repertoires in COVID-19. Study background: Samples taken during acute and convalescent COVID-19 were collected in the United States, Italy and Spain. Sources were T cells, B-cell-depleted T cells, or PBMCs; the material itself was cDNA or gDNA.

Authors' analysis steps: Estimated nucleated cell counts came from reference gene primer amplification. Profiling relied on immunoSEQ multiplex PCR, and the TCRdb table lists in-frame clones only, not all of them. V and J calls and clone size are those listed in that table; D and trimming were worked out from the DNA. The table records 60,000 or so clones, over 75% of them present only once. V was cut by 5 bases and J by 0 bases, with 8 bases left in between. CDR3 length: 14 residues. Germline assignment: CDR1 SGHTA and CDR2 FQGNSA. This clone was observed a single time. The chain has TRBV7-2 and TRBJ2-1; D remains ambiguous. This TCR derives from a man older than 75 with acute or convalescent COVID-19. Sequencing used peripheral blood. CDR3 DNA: TGTGCCAGCAGCGAAGACTCCTCCTACAATGAGCAGTTCTTC. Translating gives CASSEDSSYNEQFF.